A single sample gave rise to the 8 T cell receptor beta chains below, sequenced in a study of blood T cell repertoires in COVID-19. Only in-frame clones appear in the TCRdb table, and some are missing; sequencing was by immunoSEQ multiplex PCR. Among under 200,000 clones listed, about 80% were seen once. The specimen sequenced was peripheral blood. The receptors were sampled from a man in his sixties with acute or convalescent COVID-19.

The CDR3 protein is CASSLGVGGLSTDTQYF. The CDR3 DNA reads as TGTGCCAGCAGCTTAGGAGTCGGCGGATTGAGCACAGATACGCAGTATTTT. The chain uses TRBV11-3 and TRBJ2-3; unclear D gene. This CDR3 is 17 amino acids long. Trimming took off 1 base at V and 0 bases at J, with 14 bases between the two ends. Germline V gene lookup returns CDR1 SGHNT and CDR2 YENEEA.

The rearrangement links TRBV24-1 to TRBJ2-3; 8 bases are shared with TRBD1. V dropped 4 bases and J dropped 2; count of bases not matched to a gene: 10. CDR1 KGHDR and CDR2 SFDVKD come from the germline V gene. The CDR3 runs 17 residues. As DNA, the CDR3 is TGTGCCACCAGTGAAACACAGGGGGAAGGACTCACAGATACGCAGTATTTT. Amino acids: CATSETQGEGLTDTQYF.

The rearrangement links TRBV28 to TRBJ2-1, with 7 bases lining up with TRBD1. V was clipped by 5 bases and J by 4 bases; unmatched bases: 5. The CDR3 has 14 residues. Germline loops: CDR1 MDHEN, CDR2 SYDVKM. The CDR3 is CASSPWDRYNEQFF. CDR3 nucleotides: TGTGCCAGCAGTCCCTGGGACAGATACAATGAGCAGTTCTTC.

The gene calls are TRBV7-9 and TRBJ2-7, with 7 bases that match TRBD2. J lost 1 base, V lost 0 bases, and 3 bases had no gene match. Germline lookup yields CDR1 SEHNR and CDR2 FQNEAQ (reference sequence). This CDR3 has 15 amino acids. Here the CDR3 DNA reads TGTGCCAGCAGCTTAGCGGGGGAGGGTTCCTACGAGCAGTACTTC. Translation: CASSLAGEGSYEQYF. Looking up the rest from reference TRBV7-9 and TRBJ2-7 gives the full variable domain: DTGVSQNPRHKITKRGQNVTFRCDPISEHNRLYWYRQTLGQGPEFLTYFQNEAQLEKSRLLSDRFSAERPKGSFSTLEIQRTEQGDSAMYLCASSLAGEGSYEQYFGPGTRLTVT.

The V call is TRBV7-2, the J call TRBJ2-7; no firm D call. Trimming removed 1 base at V and 1 base at J, with 14 bases between. CDR1 is SGHTA and CDR2 is FQGNSA in the germline V gene. The CDR3 covers 16 residues. CDR3: CASSLELAGRSYEQYF. In DNA form, the CDR3 reads TGTGCCAGCAGCTTAGAGCTGGCAGGCCGTTCCTACGAGCAGTACTTC.

The chain uses TRBV12-5 and TRBJ1-5, with D perhaps matching TRBD1 (6 bases). The CDR3 runs to 14 residues. Trimming left V 1 base short and J 7 bases short, with 11 bases between. The germline CDR1 and CDR2 sequences are LGHNT and FRNRAP. The CDR3 nucleotides read TGTGCTAGTGGTTTGGCAGGGGTGGGGCAGCCCCAGCATTTT. Its protein product is CASGLAGVGQPQHF.

The chain links TRBV11-2 to TRBJ2-3; a possible D gene is TRBD2 (6 bases). V lost 6 bases, J lost 5 bases, and 12 bases lay in between. Germline values: CDR1 SGHAT, CDR2 FQNNGV. The CDR3 totals 13 residues. The CDR3 region has the DNA TGTGCCAGCAGAAGCCCCGGGAGAGATACGCAGTATTTT. Protein sequence: CASRSPGRDTQYF. Filled out from reference TRBV11-2 and TRBJ2-3, the complete variable domain reads EAGVAQSPRYKIIEKRQSVAFWCNPISGHATLYWYQQILGQGPKLLIQFQNNGVVDDSQLPKDRFSAERLKGVDSTLKIQPAKLEDSAVYLCASRSPGRDTQYFGPGTRLTVL.

CDR3 bases: TGTGCCAGCAACAGGGGCGGGAACGAGCAGTACTTC. Translation gives CASNRGGNEQYF. J is TRBJ2-7 and V is TRBV28; possibly TRBD1 for D (7 bases). V lost 7 bases and J lost 5, with 12 bases in between. The length of the CDR3 is 12 residues. From germline, CDR1 is MDHEN and CDR2 SYDVKM.